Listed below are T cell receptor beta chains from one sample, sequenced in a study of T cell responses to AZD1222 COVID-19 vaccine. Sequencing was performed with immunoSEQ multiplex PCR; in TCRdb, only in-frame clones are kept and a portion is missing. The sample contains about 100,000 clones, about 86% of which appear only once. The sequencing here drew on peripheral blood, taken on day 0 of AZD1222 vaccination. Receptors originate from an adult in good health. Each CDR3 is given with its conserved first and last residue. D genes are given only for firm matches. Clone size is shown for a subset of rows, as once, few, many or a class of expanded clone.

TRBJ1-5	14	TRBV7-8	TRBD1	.	TGTGCCAGCAGGCAAGGGGGCAATGGTCAGCCCCAGCATTTT	CASRQGGNGQPQHF
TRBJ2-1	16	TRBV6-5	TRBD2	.	TGTGCCAGCAGTTACTGGGGACTAGCGGATCACAATGAGCAGTTCTTC	CASSYWGLADHNEQFF
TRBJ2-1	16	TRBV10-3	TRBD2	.	TGTGCCATCAGTGATCCTGGACTAGCGGGAACCGGTGAGCAGTTCTTC	CAISDPGLAGTGEQFF
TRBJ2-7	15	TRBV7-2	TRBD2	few	TGTGCCAGCAGCCTAAGCGGGGGAATTTGGGACGAGCAGTACTTC	CASSLSGGIWDEQYF
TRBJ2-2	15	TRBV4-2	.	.	TGTGCCAGCAGCCAAATTGGCGCGAACACCGGGGAGCTGTTTTTT	CASSQIGANTGELFF
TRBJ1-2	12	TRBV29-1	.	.	TGCAGCGTTGATCGACAGGACTATGGCTACACCTTC	CSVDRQDYGYTF
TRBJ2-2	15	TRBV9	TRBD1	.	TGTGCCAGCAGCGTGGGGGACAGGGGGACCGGGGAGCTGTTTTTT	CASSVGDRGTGELFF
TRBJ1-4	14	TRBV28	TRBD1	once	TGTGCCAGCAGCCTGGACAGGGGACAAAGGAAACTGTTTTTT	CASSLDRGQRKLFF
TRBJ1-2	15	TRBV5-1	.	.	TGCGCCAGCAGCTTAACGGGAGACAATAACTATGGCTACACCTTC	CASSLTGDNNYGYTF
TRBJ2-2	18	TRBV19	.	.	TGTGCCAGTAGTACCCACACAGGACCCGGAGGTGTAACCGGGGAGCTGTTTTTT	CASSTHTGPGGVTGELFF
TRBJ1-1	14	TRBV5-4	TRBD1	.	TGTGCCAGCAGCGTGGACAGGGGATACACTGAAGCTTTCTTT	CASSVDRGYTEAFF
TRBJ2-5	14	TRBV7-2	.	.	TGTGCCAGCAGCTTACAGGCAGGGGAAGAGACCCAGTACTTC	CASSLQAGEETQYF
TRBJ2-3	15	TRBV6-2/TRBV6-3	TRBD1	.	TGTGCCAGCAGTTATTGGGACAGACCCACAGATACGCAGTATTTT	CASSYWDRPTDTQYF
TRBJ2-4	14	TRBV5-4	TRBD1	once	TGTGCCAGCAGCTCGGGGACAGTCGAAAACATTCAGTACTTC	CASSSGTVENIQYF
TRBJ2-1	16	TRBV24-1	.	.	TGTGCCACCAGTGACGGCGGGGGCTGGTCCTACAATGAGCAGTTCTTC	CATSDGGGWSYNEQFF
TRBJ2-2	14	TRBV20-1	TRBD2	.	TGCAGTGCCAGTAGCGGGAGAGGGCCCGGGGAGCTGTTTTTT	CSASSGRGPGELFF
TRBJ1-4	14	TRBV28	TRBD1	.	TGTGCCAGCAGTTTAACAGGGGGCGGTGAAAAACTGTTTTTT	CASSLTGGGEKLFF
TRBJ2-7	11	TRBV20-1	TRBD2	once	TGCAGTGTACTAGCGGCGCCCGAGCAGTACTTC	CSVLAAPEQYF
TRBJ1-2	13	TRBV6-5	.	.	TGTGCCAGCAGCCGATGGCCCGAGTATGGCTACACCTTC	CASSRWPEYGYTF
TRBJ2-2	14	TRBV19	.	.	TGTGCCAGTACCCGACCCGCGAACACCGGGGAGCTGTTTTTT	CASTRPANTGELFF
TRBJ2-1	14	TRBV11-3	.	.	TGTGCCAGCAGCTACGCCGGGACCTCCCGGGAGCAGTTCTTC	CASSYAGTSREQFF
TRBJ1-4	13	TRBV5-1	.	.	TGCGCCAGCAGCTTAGATCAGGATGAAAAACTGTTTTTT	CASSLDQDEKLFF
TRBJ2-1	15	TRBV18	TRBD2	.	TGTGCCAGCTCCGTAGCGGGAGGCTTCTACAATGAGCAGTTCTTC	CASSVAGGFYNEQFF
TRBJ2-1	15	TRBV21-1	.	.	TGTGCCAGCAGCAAATCAGGGGGCACCCACAATGAGCAGTTCTTC	CASSKSGGTHNEQFF
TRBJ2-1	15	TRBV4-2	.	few	TGTGCCAGCAGCCCGGTTACTAGGATCTACAATGAGCAGTTCTTC	CASSPVTRIYNEQFF
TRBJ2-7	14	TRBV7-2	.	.	TGTGCCAGCAGCTTATTACACAGCTCCTACGAGCAGTACTTC	CASSLLHSSYEQYF
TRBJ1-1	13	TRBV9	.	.	TGTGCCAGCAGCGTAGGGGCGAACACTGAAGCTTTCTTT	CASSVGANTEAFF
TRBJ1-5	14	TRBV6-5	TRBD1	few	TGTGCCACAGGGGCAGGGGGATCCAATCAGCCCCAGCATTTT	CATGAGGSNQPQHF
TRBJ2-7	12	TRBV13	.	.	TGTGCCAGCAGCCCGAGACCCCACGAGCAGTACTTC	CASSPRPHEQYF
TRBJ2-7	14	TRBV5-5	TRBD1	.	TGTGCCAGCAGCTCGGACAGGGGGCCCTACGAGCAGTACTTC	CASSSDRGPYEQYF
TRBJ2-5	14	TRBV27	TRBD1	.	TGTGCCAGCAGTCAAGGGACAGGTCAAGAGACCCAGTACTTC	CASSQGTGQETQYF
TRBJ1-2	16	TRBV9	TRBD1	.	TGTGCCAGCAGCGGTAAGAAAACTGCCAGACAGGGTGGCTACACCTTC	CASSGKKTARQGGYTF
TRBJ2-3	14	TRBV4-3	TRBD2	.	TGCGCCAGCAGCCAAGCGGGAGGGCCAGATACGCAGTATTTT	CASSQAGGPDTQYF
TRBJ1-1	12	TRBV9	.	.	TGTGCCAGCAGCGTAGGAGGGACTGAAGCTTTCTTT	CASSVGGTEAFF
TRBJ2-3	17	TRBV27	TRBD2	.	TGTGCCAGCAGTTTATCGAGGTTAATAGCGGGCCCAGATACGCAGTATTTT	CASSLSRLIAGPDTQYF
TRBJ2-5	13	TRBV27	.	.	TGTGCCACCCAAGGGGAGTTACAAGAGACCCAGTACTTC	CATQGELQETQYF
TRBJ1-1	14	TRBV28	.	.	TGTGCCAGCAGTTTGGACCACCAGCGAGGGCAAGCTTTCTTT	CASSLDHQRGQAFF
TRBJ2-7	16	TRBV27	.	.	TGTGCCAGCAGTTTATTAGGGCCACTCGGGATCTACGAGCAGTACTTC	CASSLLGPLGIYEQYF
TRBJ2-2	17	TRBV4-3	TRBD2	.	TGCGCCAGCAGCCAGATGGGAGCGGGATCGAACACCGGGGAGCTGTTTTTT	CASSQMGAGSNTGELFF
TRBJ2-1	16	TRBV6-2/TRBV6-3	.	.	TGTGCCAGCAGTTACAATTTGCGGGACAGAGGTACTGAGCAGTTCTTC	CASSYNLRDRGTEQFF
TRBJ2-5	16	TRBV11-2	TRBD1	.	TGTGCCAGCAGCTTAGTGGGTACAGGGGCGTACAAGACCCAGTACTTC	CASSLVGTGAYKTQYF
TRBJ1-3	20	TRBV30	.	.	TGTGCCTGGAGGATTACCCCTTCCGACTTACTAGGAGCTACTGGAAACACCATATATTTT	CAWRITPSDLLGATGNTIYF
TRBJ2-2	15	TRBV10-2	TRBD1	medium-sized	TGCGCCAGCAGACCGGGACAGGGGAACACCGGGGAGCTGTTTTTT	CASRPGQGNTGELFF
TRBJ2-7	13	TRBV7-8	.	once	TGTGCCAGCAGAGAGGGGAGCTCCTACGAGCAGTACTTC	CASREGSSYEQYF
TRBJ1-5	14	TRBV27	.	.	TGTGCCAGCAGTCTTCGTTTTGGCAATCAGCCCCAGCATTTT	CASSLRFGNQPQHF
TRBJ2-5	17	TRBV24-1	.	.	TGTGCCACCAGCGATCCCCAGACAGGACGTCCCCAAGAGACCCAGTACTTC	CATSDPQTGRPQETQYF
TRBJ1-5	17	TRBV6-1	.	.	TGTGCCAGCAGTGAAGCGCGGGCAGTTCCCAGCAATCAGCCCCAGCATTTT	CASSEARAVPSNQPQHF
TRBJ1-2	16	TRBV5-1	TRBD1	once	TGCGCCAGCAGCTCCTACCTCGGACAGGGCCTCTATGGCTACACCTTC	CASSSYLGQGLYGYTF
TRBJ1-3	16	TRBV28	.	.	TGTGCCAGCAGTCCCCTGGGGGAAGGGGCTGGAAACACCATATATTTT	CASSPLGEGAGNTIYF
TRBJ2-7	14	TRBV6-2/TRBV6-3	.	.	TGTGCCAGCAGTAAACTCCGGGCCCCCGACGAGCAGTACTTC	CASSKLRAPDEQYF
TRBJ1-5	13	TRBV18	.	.	TGTGCCAGCTCGGGCAACTGGAATCAGCCCCAGCATTTT	CASSGNWNQPQHF
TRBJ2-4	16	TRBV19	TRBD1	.	TGTGCCAGTAATAGTGGTGACAGGGTAGCCAAAAACATTCAGTACTTC	CASNSGDRVAKNIQYF
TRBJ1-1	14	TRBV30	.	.	TGTGCCTGGAGTCTGGACAGATCGAACACTGAAGCTTTCTTT	CAWSLDRSNTEAFF
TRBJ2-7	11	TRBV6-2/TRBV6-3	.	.	TGTGCCAGCAGTTACAGTTCCGAGCAGTACTTC	CASSYSSEQYF
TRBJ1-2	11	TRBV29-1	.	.	TGCAGCGGGGGCGGTAACTATGGCTACACCTTC	CSGGGNYGYTF